The 10 T cell receptor beta chains presented below share a single source sample, sequenced in a study of blood T cell repertoires in COVID-19. Using immunoSEQ multiplex PCR, the repertoire was profiled, and TCRdb retains in-frame clones only, with some absent. The sample contains about 210,000 clones, around nine tenths of which appear only once. The material sequenced was PBMCs or T cells enriched from blood (not recorded which). Receptors were obtained from a man aged 25 to 40 in a cohort exposed to, infected with or recovered from COVID-19 (not recorded which).

The CDR3 reads CASSYSGTQTGELFF. The CDR3 DNA reads TGTGCCAGCAGTTATAGCGGGACACAAACCGGGGAGCTGTTTTTT. The chain recombines TRBV6-2 or TRBV6-3 with TRBJ2-2, with 8 bases that match TRBD2. This CDR3 is built from 15 residues. V dropped 3 bases and J dropped 5; count of bases not matched to a gene: 5. Looked up from germline, CDR1 is MNHEY and CDR2 is SVGEGT.

V and J are TRBV6-2 or TRBV6-3 and TRBJ2-1; 12 bases are shared with TRBD2. Germline V lookup: CDR1 MNHEY, CDR2 SVGEGT. The CDR3 consists of 18 residues. The V gene end was trimmed by 2 bases and the J gene end by 6 bases; junction bases not matched to a gene: 11. The CDR3 DNA is TGTGCCAGCAGTTACGGGAGGGCTAGCGGGAGGGCCAGCAATGAGCAGTTCTTC. Amino acids: CASSYGRASGRASNEQFF.

The chain combines TRBV9 with TRBJ2-5, with 7 bases lining up with TRBD2. From germline, CDR1 is SGDLS and CDR2 YYNGEE. There are 17 residues in the CDR3. J was trimmed by 5 bases and V by 4 bases; bases with no gene match: 17. The CDR3 loop is CASSPGSAGTTWETQYF. CDR3 nucleotide sequence: TGTGCCAGCAGCCCCGGTTCAGCGGGGACGACATGGGAGACCCAGTACTTC.

The chain joins TRBV11-3 to TRBJ2-1; no definite D call. Trimming took off 0 bases at V and 5 bases at J, with 11 bases between the two ends. The CDR3 covers 15 residues. Germline V gives CDR1 SGHNT, CDR2 YENEEA. For the CDR3, the DNA is TGTGCCAGCAGCTTAGATCCGCGGCCTCACAATGAGCAGTTCTTC. It encodes CASSLDPRPHNEQFF.

This sequence joins TRBV10-3 and TRBJ2-5; TRBD2 matches at 7 bases. With 5 bases clipped from V and 5 bases from J, the junction kept 5 bases outside the gene matches. The V gene's germline CDR1 is ENHRY and CDR2 SYGVKD. This CDR3 spans 13 amino acids. Written as DNA, the CDR3 is TGTGCCATCAGTCATAGCGGGCGGGAGACCCAGTACTTC. This sequence encodes CAISHSGRETQYF.

V is TRBV29-1 and J is TRBJ2-3; the D gene is possibly TRBD1 (5 bases). This CDR3 contains 17 residues. Germline values: CDR1 SQVTM, CDR2 ANQGSEA. V was trimmed by 4 bases and J by 5 bases, leaving 25 bases between them. The CDR3 coding sequence is TGCAGCGTTGGACCCCGTGGTTTAAAGGACATCATAGATACGCAGTATTTT. This codes for CSVGPRGLKDIIDTQYF.

This clone has only a few counts. The V gene is TRBV5-6, the J gene TRBJ1-5, with D unresolved. The CDR3 has 15 residues. Germline assignment: CDR1 SGHDT and CDR2 YYEEEE. V lost 4 bases and J 0 bases, leaving 11 bases between the germline ends. Here the CDR3 reads CASSLSGYSNQPQHF. As DNA, the CDR3 is TGTGCCAGCAGCCTCTCGGGGTATAGCAATCAGCCCCAGCATTTT. Supplemented by reference TRBV5-6 and TRBJ1-5, the full variable domain reads DAGVTQSPTHLIKTRGQQVTLRCSPKSGHDTVSWYQQALGQGPQFIFQYYEEEERQRGNFPDRFSGHQFPNYSSELNVNALLLGDSALYLCASSLSGYSNQPQHFGDGTRLSIL.

V and J are TRBV5-1 and TRBJ2-1, with 9 bases lining up with TRBD1. The CDR3 is made up of 15 amino acids. V was clipped by 4 bases and J by 9 bases; unmatched bases: 11. The germline CDR1 and CDR2 sequences are SGHRS and YFSETQ. The CDR3 sequence is CASSTGTGILGEQFF. CDR3 in DNA: TGCGCCAGCAGCACCGGGACAGGGATATTGGGTGAGCAGTTCTTC.

This clone has ten or more counts. V is TRBV2 and J is TRBJ1-1; the D gene is possibly TRBD1 (5 bases). Germline V CDR1 and CDR2: SNHLY, FYNNEI. This CDR3 comprises 13 residues. Trimming removed 5 bases from V and 5 bases from J, with 12 bases in between. The CDR3 sequence: CASSPGEGTEAFF. The CDR3 nucleotides read TGTGCCAGCAGTCCCGGGGAGGGGACTGAAGCTTTCTTT.

This chain links TRBV18 with TRBJ1-6; D is possibly TRBD1 (6 bases). The ends were cut back, 1 base at V and 8 bases at J, with 21 bases in the middle. The CDR3 runs 18 residues. From germline, CDR1 is KGHSH and CDR2 LQKENI. CDR3 in DNA: TGTGCCAGCTCACCACTTGCCAGGGGATCATGGAGCGATTCACCCCTCCACTTT. Its translation: CASSPLARGSWSDSPLHF.